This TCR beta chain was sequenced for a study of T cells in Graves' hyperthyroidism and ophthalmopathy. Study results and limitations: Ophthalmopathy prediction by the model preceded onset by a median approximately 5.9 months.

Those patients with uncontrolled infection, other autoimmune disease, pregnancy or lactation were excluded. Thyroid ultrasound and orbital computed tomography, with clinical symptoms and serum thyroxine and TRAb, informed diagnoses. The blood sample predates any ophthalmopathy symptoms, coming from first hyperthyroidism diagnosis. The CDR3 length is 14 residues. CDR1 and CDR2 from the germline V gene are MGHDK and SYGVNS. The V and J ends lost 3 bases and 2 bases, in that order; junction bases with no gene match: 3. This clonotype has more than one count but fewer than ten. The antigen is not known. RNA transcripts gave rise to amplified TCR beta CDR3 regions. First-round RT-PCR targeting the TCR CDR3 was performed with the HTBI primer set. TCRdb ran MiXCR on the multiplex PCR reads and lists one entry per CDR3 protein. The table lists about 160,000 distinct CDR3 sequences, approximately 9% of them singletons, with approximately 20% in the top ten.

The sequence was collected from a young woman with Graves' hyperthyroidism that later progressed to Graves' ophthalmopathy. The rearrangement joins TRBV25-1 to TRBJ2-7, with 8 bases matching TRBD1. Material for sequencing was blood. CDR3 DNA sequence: TGTGCCAGCAGTGACCGGGACAGGACCTACGAGCAGTACTTC. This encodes CASSDRDRTYEQYF.